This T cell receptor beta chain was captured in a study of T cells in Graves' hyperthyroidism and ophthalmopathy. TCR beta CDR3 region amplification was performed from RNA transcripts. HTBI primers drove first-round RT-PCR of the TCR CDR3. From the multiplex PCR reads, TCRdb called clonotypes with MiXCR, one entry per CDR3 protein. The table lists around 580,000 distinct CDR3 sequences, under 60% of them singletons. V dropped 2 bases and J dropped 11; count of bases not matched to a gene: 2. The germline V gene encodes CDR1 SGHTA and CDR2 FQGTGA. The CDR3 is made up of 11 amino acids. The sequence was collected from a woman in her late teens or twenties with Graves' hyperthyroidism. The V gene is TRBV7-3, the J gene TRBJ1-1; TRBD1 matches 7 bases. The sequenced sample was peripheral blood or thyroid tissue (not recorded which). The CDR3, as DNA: TGTGCCAGCAGCTTAGACAGGGTGGCTTTCTTT. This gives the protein CASSLDRVAFF. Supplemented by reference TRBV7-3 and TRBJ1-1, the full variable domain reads GAGVSQTPSNKVTEKGKYVELRCDPISGHTALYWYRQSLGQGPEFLIYFQGTGAADDSGLPNDRFFAVRPEGSVSTLKIQRTERGDSAVYLCASSLDRVAFFGQGTRLTVV.